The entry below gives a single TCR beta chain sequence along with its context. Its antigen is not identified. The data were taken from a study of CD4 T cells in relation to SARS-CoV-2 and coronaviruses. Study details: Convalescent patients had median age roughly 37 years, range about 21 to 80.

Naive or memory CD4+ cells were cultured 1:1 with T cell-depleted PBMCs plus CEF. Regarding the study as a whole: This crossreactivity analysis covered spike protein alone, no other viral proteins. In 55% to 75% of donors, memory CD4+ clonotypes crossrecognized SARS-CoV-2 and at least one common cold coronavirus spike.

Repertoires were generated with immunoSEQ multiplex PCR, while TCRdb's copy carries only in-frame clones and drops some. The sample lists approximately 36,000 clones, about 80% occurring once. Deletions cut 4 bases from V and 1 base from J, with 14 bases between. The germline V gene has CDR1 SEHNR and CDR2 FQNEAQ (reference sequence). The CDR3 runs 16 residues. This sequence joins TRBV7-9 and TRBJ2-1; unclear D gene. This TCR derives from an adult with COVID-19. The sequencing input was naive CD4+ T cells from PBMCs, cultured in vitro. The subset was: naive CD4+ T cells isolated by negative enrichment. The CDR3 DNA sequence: TGTGCCAGCAGCTCCTCGGACCCCGAATCCTACAATGAGCAGTTCTTC. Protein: CASSSSDPESYNEQFF.